This record covers a single T cell receptor beta chain. Its antigen is undetermined. The data were obtained in a study of T-cell memory formation after mild COVID-19. General observations from the study: Most CD4+ clones that shrank were in CM and EM, while CD8+ ones turned up in EMRA. Day 15 to 85 contracting clones showed balanced CD4/CD8; later expanders leaned CD4+. Day 37-peaking second-wave clones had unconfirmed SARS-CoV-2 specificity.

TCR alpha and TCR beta cDNA libraries carrying sample barcodes and UMIs came from 5'RACE with constant-segment primers. TCRdb re-derived calls from the 5' RACE reads in MiXCR, one entry per CDR3 protein. The sample holds hundreds of thousands of distinct CDR3 sequences; 20% are singletons and the top ten take around an eighth. The CDR3 totals 14 residues. The V gene's germline CDR1 is DFQATT and CDR2 SNEGSKA (reference sequence). Trimming took 6 bases from V and 2 from J; bases not matched to a gene: 5. The sequencing sample was made of PBMCs or a T cell subset sorted from them (not recorded which). This chain joins TRBV20-1 and TRBJ2-3; 10 bases map to TRBD2. This receptor was identified in an adult woman who had mild COVID-19 (a few samples of this study predate the infection). Cell type and time point are not known. The CDR3 coding sequence is TGCAGTGCGCTAGCGGGAGTTGACACAGATACGCAGTATTTT. It encodes CSALAGVDTDTQYF.